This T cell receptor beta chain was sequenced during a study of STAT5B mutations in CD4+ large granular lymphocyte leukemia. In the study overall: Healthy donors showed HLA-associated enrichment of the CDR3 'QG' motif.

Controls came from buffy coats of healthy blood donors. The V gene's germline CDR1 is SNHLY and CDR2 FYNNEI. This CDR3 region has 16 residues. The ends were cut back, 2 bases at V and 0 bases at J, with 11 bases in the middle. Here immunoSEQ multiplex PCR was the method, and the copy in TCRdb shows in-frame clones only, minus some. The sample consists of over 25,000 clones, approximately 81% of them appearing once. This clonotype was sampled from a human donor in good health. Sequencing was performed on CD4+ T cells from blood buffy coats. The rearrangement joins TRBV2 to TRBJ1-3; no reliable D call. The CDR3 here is CASSESAALSGNTIYF. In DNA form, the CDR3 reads TGTGCCAGCAGTGAAAGTGCGGCCCTCTCTGGAAACACCATATATTTT.